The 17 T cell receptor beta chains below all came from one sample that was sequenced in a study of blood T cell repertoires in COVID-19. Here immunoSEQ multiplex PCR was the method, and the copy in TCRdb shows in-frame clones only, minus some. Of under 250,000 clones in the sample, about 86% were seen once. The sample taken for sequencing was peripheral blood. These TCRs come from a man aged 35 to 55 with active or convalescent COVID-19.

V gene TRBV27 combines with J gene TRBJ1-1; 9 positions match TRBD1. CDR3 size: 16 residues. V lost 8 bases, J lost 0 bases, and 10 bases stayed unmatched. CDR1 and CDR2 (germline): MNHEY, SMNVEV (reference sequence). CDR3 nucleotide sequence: TGTGCCAGCTTTCAACCGGGACAGGGACTGAACACTGAAGCTTTCTTT. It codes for CASFQPGQGLNTEAFF.

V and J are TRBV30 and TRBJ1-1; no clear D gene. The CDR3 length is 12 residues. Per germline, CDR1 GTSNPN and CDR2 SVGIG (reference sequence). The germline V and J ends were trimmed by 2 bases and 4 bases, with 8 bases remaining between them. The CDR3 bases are TGTGCCTGGAGTCACGAGTCCACTGAAGCTTTCTTT. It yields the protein CAWSHESTEAFF.

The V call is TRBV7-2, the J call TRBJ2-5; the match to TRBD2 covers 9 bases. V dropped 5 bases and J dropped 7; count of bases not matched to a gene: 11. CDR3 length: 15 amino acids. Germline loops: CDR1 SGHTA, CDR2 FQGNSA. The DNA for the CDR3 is TGTGCCAGCAGCCCACTAGCGGGTCCCGGGGCGACCCAGTACTTC. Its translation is CASSPLAGPGATQYF.

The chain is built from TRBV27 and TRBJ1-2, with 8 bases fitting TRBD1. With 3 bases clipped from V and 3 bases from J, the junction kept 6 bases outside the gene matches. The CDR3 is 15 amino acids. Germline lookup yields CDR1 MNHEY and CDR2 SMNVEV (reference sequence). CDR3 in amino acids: CASSFGQGTYYGYTF. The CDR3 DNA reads TGTGCCAGCAGTTTCGGACAGGGAACTTACTATGGCTACACCTTC.

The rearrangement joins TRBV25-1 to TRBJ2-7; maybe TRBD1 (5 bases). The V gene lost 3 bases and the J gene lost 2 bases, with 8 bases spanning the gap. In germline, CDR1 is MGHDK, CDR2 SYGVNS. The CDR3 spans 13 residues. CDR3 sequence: CASSEGRTYEQYF. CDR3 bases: TGTGCCAGCAGTGAGGGGCGAACCTACGAGCAGTACTTC.

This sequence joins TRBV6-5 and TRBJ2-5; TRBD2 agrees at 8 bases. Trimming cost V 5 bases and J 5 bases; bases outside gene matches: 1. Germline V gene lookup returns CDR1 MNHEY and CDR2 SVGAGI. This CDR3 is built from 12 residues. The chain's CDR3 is CASSSGSETQYF. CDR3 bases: TGTGCCAGCAGTAGCGGGAGCGAGACCCAGTACTTC.

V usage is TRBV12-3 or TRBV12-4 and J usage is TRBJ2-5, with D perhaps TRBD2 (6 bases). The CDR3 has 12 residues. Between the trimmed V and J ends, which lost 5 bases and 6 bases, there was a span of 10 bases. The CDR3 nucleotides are TGTGCCAGCAGTCAGGAGGGGAAGACCCAGTACTTC. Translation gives CASSQEGKTQYF.

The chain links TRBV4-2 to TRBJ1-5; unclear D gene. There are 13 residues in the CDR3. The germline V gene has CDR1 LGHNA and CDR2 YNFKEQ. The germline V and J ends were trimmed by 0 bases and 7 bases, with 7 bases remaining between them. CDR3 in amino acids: CASSQDAGQPQHF. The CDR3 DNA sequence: TGTGCCAGCAGCCAAGATGCGGGGCAGCCCCAGCATTTT.

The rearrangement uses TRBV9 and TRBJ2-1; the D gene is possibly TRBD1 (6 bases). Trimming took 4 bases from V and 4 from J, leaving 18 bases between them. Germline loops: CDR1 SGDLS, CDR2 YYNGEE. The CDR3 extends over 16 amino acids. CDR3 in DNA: TGTGCCAGCAGCAACCGGCCACAGGGTTCGTACAATGAGCAGTTCTTC. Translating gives CASSNRPQGSYNEQFF.

DNA of the CDR3: TGTGCCAGCAGCTTAGGGCAGGGGGACTACGAGCAGTACTTC. Its protein is CASSLGQGDYEQYF. The rearrangement joins TRBV7-9 to TRBJ2-7, with 7 bases identical to TRBD1. Germline loops: CDR1 SEHNR, CDR2 FQNEAQ (reference sequence). V lost 1 base and J lost 3; bases outside the gene matches: 3. The CDR3 is 14 amino acids.

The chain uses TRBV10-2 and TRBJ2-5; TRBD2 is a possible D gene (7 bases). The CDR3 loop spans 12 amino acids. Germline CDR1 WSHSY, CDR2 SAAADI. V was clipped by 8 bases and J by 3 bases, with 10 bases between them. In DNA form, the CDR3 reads TGCGCCAGCGGGAGGGGGGAAGAGACCCAGTACTTC. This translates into CASGRGEETQYF.

This CDR3 reads CASREAGHGSYEQYF. CDR3 DNA sequence: TGTGCCAGCCGGGAAGCGGGACACGGCTCCTACGAGCAGTACTTC. The chain is built from TRBV19 and TRBJ2-7, with D possibly matching TRBD2 (7 bases). The CDR3 loop spans 15 amino acids. Trimming removed 9 bases at V and 0 bases at J, with 18 bases between. Per germline, CDR1 LNHDA and CDR2 SQIVND (reference sequence).

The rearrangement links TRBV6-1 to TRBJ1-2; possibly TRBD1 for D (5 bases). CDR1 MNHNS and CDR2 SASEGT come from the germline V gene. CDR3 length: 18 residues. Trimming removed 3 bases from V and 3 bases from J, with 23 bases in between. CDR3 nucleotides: TGTGCCAGCAGTGACCAAGGCAGGGTCTCTTTTCGGGACTATGGCTACACCTTC. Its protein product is CASSDQGRVSFRDYGYTF.

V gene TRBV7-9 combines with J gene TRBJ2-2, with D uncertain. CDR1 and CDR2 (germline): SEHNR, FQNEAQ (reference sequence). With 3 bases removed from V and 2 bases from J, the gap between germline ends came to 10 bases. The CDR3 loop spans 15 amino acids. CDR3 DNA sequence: TGTGCCAGCAGCTTGTTACAGCTAAACACCGGGGAGCTGTTTTTT. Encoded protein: CASSLLQLNTGELFF. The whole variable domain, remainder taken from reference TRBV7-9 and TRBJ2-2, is DTGVSQNPRHKITKRGQNVTFRCDPISEHNRLYWYRQTLGQGPEFLTYFQNEAQLEKSRLLSDRFSAERPKGSFSTLEIQRTEQGDSAMYLCASSLLQLNTGELFFGEGSRLTVL.

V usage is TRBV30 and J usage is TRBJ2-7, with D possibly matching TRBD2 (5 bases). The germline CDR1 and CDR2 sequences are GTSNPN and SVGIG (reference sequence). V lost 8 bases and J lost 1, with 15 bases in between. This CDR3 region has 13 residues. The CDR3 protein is CAREREGSYEQYF. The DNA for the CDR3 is TGTGCCCGTGAACGGGAAGGTTCCTACGAGCAGTACTTC.

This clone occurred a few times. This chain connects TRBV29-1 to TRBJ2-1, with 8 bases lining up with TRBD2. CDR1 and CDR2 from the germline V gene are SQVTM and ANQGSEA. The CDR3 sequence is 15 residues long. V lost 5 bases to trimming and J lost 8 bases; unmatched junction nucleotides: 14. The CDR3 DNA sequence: TGCAGCGTTTCCGGACTAGCCTTTCGGTTCGATGAGCAGTTCTTC. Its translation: CSVSGLAFRFDEQFF.

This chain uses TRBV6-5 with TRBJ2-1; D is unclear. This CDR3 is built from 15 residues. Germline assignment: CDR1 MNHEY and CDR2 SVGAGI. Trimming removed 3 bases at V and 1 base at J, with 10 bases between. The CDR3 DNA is TGTGCCAGCAGTTATAGAGGAGTTTCCTACAATGAGCAGTTCTTC. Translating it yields CASSYRGVSYNEQFF.